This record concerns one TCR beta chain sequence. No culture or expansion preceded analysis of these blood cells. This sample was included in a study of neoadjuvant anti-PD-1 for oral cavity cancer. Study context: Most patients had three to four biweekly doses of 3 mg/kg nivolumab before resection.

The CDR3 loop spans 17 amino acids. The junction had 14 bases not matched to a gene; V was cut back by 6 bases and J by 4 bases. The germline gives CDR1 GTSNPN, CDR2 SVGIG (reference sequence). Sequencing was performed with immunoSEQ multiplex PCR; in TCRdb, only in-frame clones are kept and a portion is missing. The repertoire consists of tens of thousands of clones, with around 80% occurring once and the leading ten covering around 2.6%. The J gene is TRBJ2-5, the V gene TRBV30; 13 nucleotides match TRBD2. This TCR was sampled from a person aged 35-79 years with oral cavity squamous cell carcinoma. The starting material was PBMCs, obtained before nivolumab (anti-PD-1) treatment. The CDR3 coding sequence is TGTGCCTGTACGGGGGGACTAGCGGGGTTTGGAGGAGAGACCCAGTACTTC. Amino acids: CACTGGLAGFGGETQYF.